This TCR beta chain was observed in a study of regulatory T cells in long-lasting Graves disease. Points from the study as a whole: Lower TCR diversity was seen in persistent Graves' patients than in newly diagnosed ones. It was in persistent disease that TRBV28, TRBJ1-2 and TRBJ2-5 were favored. Public clonotype sharing was higher in persistent than newly diagnosed patients.

Documented time point: persistent/refractory GD, antithyroid drugs over 5 years with positive TRAb. There was RNA extracted from PBMCs, and the TCR library was made from it. The authors diagnosed Graves' disease using American Thyroid Association guidelines. CDR3-region Arm-PCR and iRepertoire HTBI primers produced the TCR beta libraries. TCRdb analysed the multiplex PCR reads with MiXCR anew, one entry per CDR3 protein. The table includes 360,000 or so distinct CDR3 sequences, roughly 25% detected once. Germline values: CDR1 SGDLS, CDR2 YYNGEE. With 4 bases removed from V and 0 bases from J, the gap between germline ends came to 16 bases. The CDR3 is 16 residues long. As concerns this clonotype: Its antigen is unidentified.

The rearrangement joins TRBV9 to TRBJ1-1; possibly TRBD1 for D (6 bases). This TCR was sampled from a woman aged 40 to 50 with Graves disease. This specimen consisted of peripheral blood mononuclear cells (PBMCs), obtained when the disease was refractory, from a patient treated with antithyroid drugs. The CDR3 reads CASSPRGGGLNTEAFF. The CDR3 DNA reads as TGTGCCAGCAGCCCCCGAGGGGGGGGCTTGAACACTGAAGCTTTCTTT. Together with reference TRBV9 and TRBJ1-1, the CDR3 gives the full variable domain: DSGVTQTPKHLITATGQRVTLRCSPRSGDLSVYWYQQSLDQGLQFLIQYYNGEERAKGNILERFSAQQFPDLHSELNLSSLELGDSALYFCASSPRGGGLNTEAFFGQGTRLTVV.